These T cell receptor beta chains were read from a single sample in a study of T-cell reconstitution after alpha-beta-depleted transplantation in children. TCRdb redid the calling of the PCR reads with MiXCR, one entry per CDR3 protein. This sample has about 100,000 distinct CDR3 sequences, with 7.5% to 9% found just once. The specimen comprised PBMCs, sampled before TCRalphabeta/CD19-depleted stem cell transplant. The receptor source for this set is a boy aged 2 to 10 with acute lymphoblastic leukemia, due to receive a stem cell transplant. Each CDR3 is given with its conserved first and last residue. The D gene is left open where the match is weak. The size of a clone is reported for some rows only, either as once, few or many, or as a class for expanded clones.

J gene: TRBJ2-3
V gene: TRBV28
D gene: -
clone size: -
CDR3 protein: CASRFGFTDTQYF
CDR3 DNA: TGTGCCAGCCGCTTTGGGTTCACAGATACGCAGTATTTT

J gene: TRBJ1-5
V gene: TRBV7-2
D gene: -
clone size: -
CDR3 protein: CASSLGAGYERPQHF
CDR3 DNA: TGTGCCAGCAGCTTAGGGGCAGGGTACGAGAGGCCCCAGCATTTT

J gene: TRBJ2-7
V gene: TRBV6-2/TRBV6-3
D gene: TRBD2
clone size: many
CDR3 protein: CASSSRGDLTKQYF
CDR3 DNA: TGTGCCAGCAGTTCCCGGGGGGATCTTACGAAGCAGTACTTC

J gene: TRBJ2-1
V gene: TRBV6-2/TRBV6-3
D gene: -
clone size: many
CDR3 protein: CASSRPRATYNEQFF
CDR3 DNA: TGTGCCAGCAGCCGCCCACGGGCTACCTACAATGAGCAGTTCTTC

J gene: TRBJ1-6
V gene: TRBV20-1
D gene: -
clone size: many
CDR3 protein: CSASSPASSYNSPLHF
CDR3 DNA: TGCAGTGCTAGTTCCCCCGCGAGCTCCTATAATTCACCCCTCCACTTT

J gene: TRBJ2-3
V gene: TRBV6-2/TRBV6-3
D gene: -
clone size: many
CDR3 protein: CASSSRQFTDTQYF
CDR3 DNA: TGTGCCAGCAGCTCCCGACAGTTCACAGATACGCAGTATTTT

J gene: TRBJ1-4
V gene: TRBV5-1
D gene: -
clone size: many
CDR3 protein: CASSLAGRGSEKLFF
CDR3 DNA: TGCGCCAGCAGCTTGGCCGGGCGTGGGAGTGAAAAACTGTTTTTT

J gene: TRBJ2-7
V gene: TRBV5-1
D gene: -
clone size: many
CDR3 protein: CASSFAFSYEQYF
CDR3 DNA: TGCGCCAGCAGCTTCGCATTCTCCTACGAGCAGTACTTC

J gene: TRBJ2-5
V gene: TRBV20-1
D gene: TRBD2
clone size: -
CDR3 protein: CSARALRTSGGAGVQTQYF
CDR3 DNA: TGCAGTGCTAGAGCCCTTCGGACTAGCGGGGGGGCCGGGGTTCAGACCCAGTACTTC

J gene: TRBJ2-5
V gene: TRBV20-1
D gene: TRBD2
clone size: many
CDR3 protein: CSARDWGSGGTQETQYF
CDR3 DNA: TGCAGTGCTAGAGATTGGGGCAGCGGGGGAACCCAAGAGACCCAGTACTTC

J gene: TRBJ1-6
V gene: TRBV20-1
D gene: -
clone size: many
CDR3 protein: CSARDGAAINSPLHF
CDR3 DNA: TGCAGTGCTAGAGATGGGGCAGCCATTAATTCACCCCTCCACTTT

J gene: TRBJ2-6
V gene: TRBV5-1
D gene: -
clone size: medium-sized
CDR3 protein: CASSLAGDGANVLTF
CDR3 DNA: TGCGCCAGCAGCTTGGCCGGGGATGGGGCCAACGTCCTGACTTTC

J gene: TRBJ2-7
V gene: TRBV5-1
D gene: TRBD2
clone size: many
CDR3 protein: CASSLPGLEDEQYF
CDR3 DNA: TGCGCCAGCAGCTTGCCGGGACTAGAGGACGAGCAGTACTTC

J gene: TRBJ2-1
V gene: TRBV7-6
D gene: -
clone size: once
CDR3 protein: CASSSSSGSSYNEQFF
CDR3 DNA: TGTGCCAGCAGCTCATCATCCGGAAGCTCCTACAATGAGCAGTTCTTC

J gene: TRBJ1-2
V gene: TRBV20-1
D gene: TRBD1
clone size: many
CDR3 protein: CSARTGGDYGYTF
CDR3 DNA: TGCAGTGCTAGGACAGGGGGCGACTATGGCTACACCTTC

J gene: TRBJ2-3
V gene: TRBV3-1
D gene: -
clone size: many
CDR3 protein: CASSPRRTDTQYF
CDR3 DNA: TGTGCCAGCAGCCCCCGGCGCACAGATACGCAGTATTTT

J gene: TRBJ1-2
V gene: TRBV14
D gene: TRBD1
clone size: many
CDR3 protein: CASSPLTGGYGYTF
CDR3 DNA: TGTGCCAGCAGCCCTCTGACAGGGGGCTATGGCTACACCTTC

J gene: TRBJ2-7
V gene: TRBV18
D gene: -
clone size: -
CDR3 protein: CASSPRFEQYF
CDR3 DNA: TGTGCCAGCTCACCAAGATTTGAGCAGTACTTC

J gene: TRBJ1-6
V gene: TRBV6-1
D gene: TRBD1
clone size: -
CDR3 protein: CASNNGQGGNSPLHF
CDR3 DNA: TGTGCCAGCAACAACGGACAGGGGGGGAATTCACCCCTCCACTTT

J gene: TRBJ1-2
V gene: TRBV4-1
D gene: -
clone size: few
CDR3 protein: CASSQAPGQGGYTF
CDR3 DNA: TGCGCCAGCAGCCAAGCTCCCGGACAAGGGGGCTACACCTTC

J gene: TRBJ2-3
V gene: TRBV6-4
D gene: TRBD2
clone size: few
CDR3 protein: CASSDGGTSGGADTQYF
CDR3 DNA: TGTGCCAGCAGTGACGGGGGTACTAGCGGAGGTGCAGATACGCAGTATTTT

J gene: TRBJ2-5
V gene: TRBV29-1
D gene: TRBD2
clone size: -
CDR3 protein: CSVAARGGTPQETQYF
CDR3 DNA: TGCAGCGTCGCAGCGCGGGGAGGGACCCCCCAAGAGACCCAGTACTTC

J gene: TRBJ2-1
V gene: TRBV10-2
D gene: TRBD2
clone size: many
CDR3 protein: CASRTSGGAIYNEQFF
CDR3 DNA: TGCGCCAGCAGGACTAGCGGGGGGGCCATATACAATGAGCAGTTCTTC

J gene: TRBJ2-5
V gene: TRBV14
D gene: -
clone size: -
CDR3 protein: CASSQAGRETQYF
CDR3 DNA: TGTGCCAGCAGCCAAGCAGGTCGGGAGACCCAGTACTTC

J gene: TRBJ1-6
V gene: TRBV15
D gene: -
clone size: many
CDR3 protein: CATSRDGEGSPLHF
CDR3 DNA: TGTGCCACCAGCAGAGATGGCGAGGGGTCACCCCTCCACTTT

J gene: TRBJ2-1
V gene: TRBV3-1
D gene: -
clone size: many
CDR3 protein: CASSRTRGLSYNEQFF
CDR3 DNA: TGTGCCAGCAGCCGGACGAGGGGACTCTCCTACAATGAGCAGTTCTTC

J gene: TRBJ2-5
V gene: TRBV6-1
D gene: TRBD2
clone size: many
CDR3 protein: CASSELAGGQPNQETQYF
CDR3 DNA: TGTGCCAGCAGTGAACTAGCGGGGGGCCAACCCAACCAAGAGACCCAGTACTTC